This T cell receptor (beta chain) was retrieved from a study of shared clonotypes between healthy human individuals. Study-wide context: Those who served as donors were two women and a few men between the ages of 18 and 49.

Trimming at V came to 6 bases and at J to 0 bases, leaving 18 bases not matched to a gene. This CDR3 has 20 amino acids. Germline V gene sequence: CDR1 PRHDT, CDR2 FYEKMQ (reference sequence). Libraries were prepared by immunoSEQ multiplex PCR; TCRdb keeps only in-frame clonotypes and omits some of them. The data contain under 600,000 clones, 97% of them singletons. Sequencing was done on a sample of naive CD4+ T cells sorted from blood. Subset denoted: CD45RA+ positively selected. The gene calls are TRBV13 and TRBJ2-1; 9 positions match TRBD2. This receptor was identified in a woman aged 25 to 45 in good health. This chain's CDR3 is CASSPDGGLAALSSYNEQFF. The CDR3 DNA is TGTGCCAGCAGTCCAGATGGGGGACTAGCTGCCCTGAGCTCCTACAATGAGCAGTTCTTC.